This entry is about one T cell receptor beta chain. This clone has just one count. Its antigen is not yet known. Base quality data are lacking; no much larger clone is found one base away. The CDR3 measures 15 amino acids from cysteine to phenylalanine. Just CDR3 DNA is preserved here, 45 bases in frame from base 1. CDR1 and CDR2 are drawn from the germline V gene: SNHLY, FYNNEI. The germline V end is reduced by 5 bases and the J end by 4 bases; junction bases left unmatched: 7. This record comes from a study of shared clonotypes between healthy human individuals (dated by TCRdb to the early 2020s). About the investigation overall: A couple of women and three men aged 18 to 49 years were included in the cohort. To estimate repertoire size and how much clonotypes are shared between individuals, the study performed deep sequencing of blood TCR repertoires from roughly five healthy adults. For each donor, CD4 naive and CD4 memory were each run on three plates, CD8 naive on two plates, and CD8 memory on one plate. Each donor's leukapheresis produced roughly between roughly 0.85 and 9.5 billion PBMCs. To increase sequencing depth and limit assay-specific biases, TCR repertoire library preparation and sequencing were carried out by different laboratories using diverse techniques.

Using the deep immunoSEQ assay, multiplex PCR amplified TCR CDR3 regions from genomic DNA. Extracted genomic DNA from each cell subset was distributed evenly across all wells of several immunoSEQ 96-well plates, and each plate was treated as a replicate. For sorted subsets, each replicate PCR was loaded with roughly 190 ng genomic DNA, equivalent to some 27,000 T cell genomes. Purified libraries were measured with a Qubit 3.0 fluorometer, size-checked on a Bioanalyzer 2100, and measured again with the KAPA Library Quantification kit. Every immunoSEQ 96-well plate was sequenced on a dedicated single-read 150-cycle Illumina NextSeq 550 flow cell. As for the original processing: Because only junctional sequences without quality scores were contained in the immunoSEQ output, filtering matching that applied to full-length reads could not be performed. Sequences were annotated with PyIR, a Python wrapper for IgBLAST v1.9, using IMGT germline references to assign V/J genes and CDR3. Reads with weak V/J assignments (E-value above 1e-6), missing CDR3, stop codons, out-of-frame junctions, or ambiguous translated residues were removed. V3J clonotypes were defined as sequences sharing an identical inferred V gene, J gene, and CDR3 amino acid sequence. Percentage overlap between repertoires was calculated by dividing the number of shared unique clonotypes by the size of the smaller repertoire. Richness of each repertoire was evaluated using RTK rarefaction, the Chao1 estimator, and Recon v2.1 estimates of unobserved clonotypes. Generation probabilities for all TCRbeta clonotypes obtained by the gDNA method from a handful of donors were computed using OLGA. The table comes from immuneACCESS by way of TCRdb, which keeps in-frame sequences with V and J called. Part of the clones is missing from these tables; in studies checked, under half for an unresolved V gene and the rest for unknown reasons. The V and J calls and the clone size are those of that table, but D and trimming were determined from the DNA. A total of roughly 2 million clones appear in this sample, roughly 96% of them only once. The ten largest account for around 0.13% of the sample.

Healthy HIV-negative adults with no recently reported acute infections or vaccinations were included as donors. All donors were Caucasian adults living in Nashville, Tennessee, USA. Magnetic negative selection was used to enrich CD4+ T cells, after which naive cells were positively selected on CD45RA and the negative fraction became the memory subset. Blood was collected by leukapheresis, and PBMCs were isolated by Ficoll-Histopaque density gradient centrifugation and then cryopreserved in liquid nitrogen vapor phase. Analytical flow cytometry was used to check the purity and quantity of each magnetically sorted T cell population. Genomic DNA was isolated from each sorted fraction and quantified by UV absorbance on a Nanodrop 2000c. Overall results and qualifications from the work: Naive subsets generally had larger estimated clonotype richness than memory subsets. Rarefaction of sorted-subset datasets indicated incomplete sequencing despite the large sequencing depth. The small number of donors limited the genetic and exposure-history diversity represented. Clonotypes shared by all four sorted-subset donors showed higher generation probabilities than non-shared clonotypes. Pairwise subsampling indicated that sequencing depth was expected to affect the degree of clonotype sharing among donors. Sharing across a few donors was observed for around 4.8% of naive CD4, under 4% of naive CD8, over 2% of memory CD4, and about 0.38% of memory CD8 clonotypes. Sampling was restricted to blood, and TCR repertoires in tissue are likely to differ from TCR repertoires in blood.

The TCR comes from a man between 18 and 35 years old in good health. Sequenced material: naive CD4+ T cells sorted from blood. This specimen's cell subset or site label, interpreted: CD45RA+ positively selected. This chain is built from TRBV2 and TRBJ1-3, with 8 central nucleotides matching TRBD1. The DNA sequence follows: TGTGCCAGCAGTTTTCAGGGGGCGTTGGGAAACACCATATATTTT. Its protein reads: CASSFQGALGNTIYF.